The clone carrying this TCR beta chain was observed many times. Time point denoted: after trial treatment. The treatment here: LDRT plus nivolumab, ipilimumab, low-dose cyclophosphamide and aspirin (RACIN trial). Patients with advanced, tumor-infiltrating lymphocyte-negative solid tumors were eligible. The data belong to a study of low-dose radiotherapy and immunotherapy resistance in tumors. The overall study: A dose of 0.5 Gy per fraction was delivered to Cohort 1 every 2 weeks, for a total of 6.5 Gy. Aspirin was taken orally at 300 mg daily by patients, and this continued for four cycles from cycle 1 day 1.

First-strand cDNA used TRAV- and TRBV-specific primers, covering alpha and beta chains. It was with a constant-region primer and a V-primer adapter that TCRs were amplified over roughly 19 PCR cycles. TCRdb re-called the reads through MiXCR, storing one row per CDR3 protein. The table includes 85,000 to 95,000 distinct CDR3 sequences, 20% to 25% detected once. This CDR3 is built from 14 residues. The germline gives CDR1 MNHEY, CDR2 SVGEGT. Trimming took off 2 bases at V and 3 bases at J, with 8 bases between the two ends. The source was PBMCs, collected after low-dose radiotherapy plus immunotherapy. This receptor was obtained from a female donor with ovarian cancer. V is TRBV6-2 or TRBV6-3 and J is TRBJ1-3, with D unclear. The CDR3 nucleotides read TGTGCCAGCAGTTACCCGGACGGTGGAAACACCATATATTTT. Translating it yields CASSYPDGGNTIYF.